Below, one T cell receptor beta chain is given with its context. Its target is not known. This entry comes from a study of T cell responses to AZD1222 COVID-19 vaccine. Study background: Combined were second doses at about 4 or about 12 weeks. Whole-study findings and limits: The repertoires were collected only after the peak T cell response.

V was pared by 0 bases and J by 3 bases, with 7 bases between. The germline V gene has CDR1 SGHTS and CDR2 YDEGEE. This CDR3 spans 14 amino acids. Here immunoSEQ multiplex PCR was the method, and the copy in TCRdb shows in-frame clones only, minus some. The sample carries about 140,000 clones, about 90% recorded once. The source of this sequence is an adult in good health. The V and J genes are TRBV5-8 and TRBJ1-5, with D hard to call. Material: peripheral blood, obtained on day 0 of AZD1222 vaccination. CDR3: CASSLGGYNQPQHF. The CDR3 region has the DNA TGTGCCAGCAGCTTGGGAGGGTACAATCAGCCCCAGCATTTT.